The subject of this entry is one TCR beta chain. Germline-derived CDR1 and CDR2 are MNHNS and SASEGT. This CDR3 is built from 14 residues. The V end was cut by 5 bases, the J end by 6 bases, with 17 bases between. This specimen belongs to a study of metastatic and nonmetastatic thyroid tumors. Every patient was untreated before thyroid surgery. TCRdb reanalyzed the PCR reads with MiXCR. The data contain 11,000 to 15,000 clones, roughly 4% of them singletons. The chain uses TRBV6-1 and TRBJ2-7; D remains ambiguous. Sequencing was performed on tumor tissue. The receptor comes from a female donor with papillary thyroid cancer or a benign thyroid nodule (not recorded which). Some clones in this sample may be carry-over from other donors' samples. The CDR3 DNA is TGTGCCAGCAGTTCCACCTTGATAGACCTCGAGCAGTACTTC. Amino acids: CASSSTLIDLEQYF.